Listed below are T cell receptor beta chains from one sample, sequenced in a study of blood T cells in healthy people across ages. TCRdb re-analysed the 5' RACE reads in MiXCR, keeping a single row per CDR3 protein. The sample contains 1.2 million to 1.5 million distinct CDR3 sequences, around 55% of which appear only once. The sample comprised blood. The source is a man between 18 and 29 years old in good health. The CDR3 runs from the conserved cysteine through the conserved F or W. A D gene is named only where the DNA matches it firmly. Size values are once, few and many counts, or a class for expanded clones, and some rows have none.

clone size,J gene,V gene,D gene,CDR3 DNA,CDR3 protein
once,TRBJ2-7,TRBV7-9,.,TGTGCCAGCAGCTCGTCCTGGTACGAGCAGTACTTC,CASSSSWYEQYF
.,TRBJ2-7,TRBV28,.,TGTGCCAGCAGTTTAGTTCTGAGGTACGAGCAGTACTTC,CASSLVLRYEQYF
.,TRBJ2-3,TRBV6-2/TRBV6-3,TRBD2,TGTGCCAGCAGTTACTTACTAGCGGAATCTAGCACAGATACGCAGTATTTT,CASSYLLAESSTDTQYF
.,TRBJ2-3,TRBV11-2,TRBD2,TGTGCCAGCAGGGGGACTAGCGGGGAGTACACAGATACGCAGTATTTT,CASRGTSGEYTDTQYF
.,TRBJ1-2,TRBV3-1,.,TGTGCCAGCAGCCCCGGTGCAGGGGAGTATGGCTACACCTTC,CASSPGAGEYGYTF
few,TRBJ1-4,TRBV29-1,.,TGCAGCGTCTGGGTAGGGGAAAAACTGTTTTTT,CSVWVGEKLFF
.,TRBJ2-6,TRBV27,.,TGTGCCGGCAGGCGAAGGACCGGGGCCAACGTCCTGACTTTC,CAGRRRTGANVLTF
few,TRBJ1-2,TRBV12-3/TRBV12-4,.,TGTGCCAGCAGTAGGACAGAGACCAACTATGGCTACACCTTC,CASSRTETNYGYTF
.,TRBJ2-1,TRBV4-3,.,TGCGCCAGCAGCCAAGACCCTCAGAACGGGGATGAGCAGTTCTTC,CASSQDPQNGDEQFF
once,TRBJ1-2,TRBV20-1,.,TGCAGTGCTAGAGATATTGCAGAGCCCTATGGCTACACCTTC,CSARDIAEPYGYTF
.,TRBJ1-2,TRBV6-2/TRBV6-3,.,TGTGCCAGCAGTTATTTCGGGGCTAACTATGGCTACACCTTC,CASSYFGANYGYTF
.,TRBJ2-1,TRBV2,TRBD2,TGTGCCAGCAGTGAACTGGGACTAGCGGGAGCGGGTGAGCAGTTCTTC,CASSELGLAGAGEQFF
few,TRBJ2-1,TRBV6-4,TRBD2,TGTGCCAGCAGTGATGGCGGGGGGCAGGATGAGCAGTTCTTC,CASSDGGGQDEQFF
.,TRBJ2-7,TRBV15,.,TGTGCCACCAGCGCAAGAGCGGTGGGCGAGCAGTACTTC,CATSARAVGEQYF
.,TRBJ2-5,TRBV20-1,TRBD2,TGCAGTGCGCAGACTAGCGGACTCAACAATGAGCAGTACTTC,CSAQTSGLNNEQYF
once,TRBJ2-7,TRBV28,.,TGTGCCAGCAGTTTTGCAGGGAGCAATATCTACGAGCAGTACTTC,CASSFAGSNIYEQYF
.,TRBJ1-2,TRBV4-1,.,TGCGCCAGCAGCCAAGATTCAGGAGTTGGCGGCTACACCTTC,CASSQDSGVGGYTF
once,TRBJ1-1,TRBV12-3/TRBV12-4,TRBD1,TGTGCCAGCAGTTTCTACAGGGGTAACACTGAAGCTTTCTTT,CASSFYRGNTEAFF
few,TRBJ2-5,TRBV7-2,.,TGTGCCAGCTTAGGGGGGGACAGCCAAGAGACCCAGTACTTC,CASLGGDSQETQYF
few,TRBJ1-6,TRBV12-3/TRBV12-4,.,TGTGCCAGCAGTCCCCGCTTGTGGGCACCCCTCCACTTT,CASSPRLWAPLHF
few,TRBJ1-2,TRBV12-3/TRBV12-4,.,TGTGCCAGCACCTCCGGCGGGGATGGCTACACCTTC,CASTSGGDGYTF
.,TRBJ2-3,TRBV6-5,TRBD2,TGTGCCAGCAGTTACTCGTGGGTAGCGGGAATAGATACGCAGTATTTT,CASSYSWVAGIDTQYF
.,TRBJ2-5,TRBV20-1,.,TGCAGTGCTAGTCCCCAGAACCAAGAGACCCAGTACTTC,CSASPQNQETQYF
.,TRBJ2-1,TRBV10-3,TRBD2,TGTGCCATCAGTGAGGCCATCGGGACTAGAATCCCACAAGGCTCCTACAATGAGCAGTTCTTC,CAISEAIGTRIPQGSYNEQFF
few,TRBJ2-7,TRBV20-1,.,TGCAGTGCTTCGAGACAGGTGACCTACGAGCAGTACTTC,CSASRQVTYEQYF
once,TRBJ2-1,TRBV27,TRBD2,TGTGCAGTTAGGGCTAGCGGGAAGAAAAGGAATGAGCAGTTCTTC,CAVRASGKKRNEQFF
.,TRBJ1-2,TRBV6-5,.,TGTGCCAGCAGTGAGGTCCGTTCATATGGCTACACCTTC,CASSEVRSYGYTF
.,TRBJ2-7,TRBV28,.,TGTGCCAGCAGTTCTCGGGTAGTCGAGCAGTACTTC,CASSSRVVEQYF
.,TRBJ1-2,TRBV20-1,.,TGCAGTGCTACAGTTATCCACAGGGCTGATAACTATGGCTACACCTTC,CSATVIHRADNYGYTF
.,TRBJ1-5,TRBV20-1,TRBD1,TGCAGCTGCGACAGGGGGACAGATAGCAATCAGCCCCAGCATTTT,CSCDRGTDSNQPQHF
.,TRBJ2-1,TRBV11-2,.,TGTGCCAGCAGTATATTCATTCCCCCGGATGGTGATGAGCAGTTCTTC,CASSIFIPPDGDEQFF
.,TRBJ2-3,TRBV11-2,.,TGTGCCAGCAGCTTAGCTCATGGCGATACGCAGTATTTT,CASSLAHGDTQYF
.,TRBJ1-3,TRBV12-3/TRBV12-4,.,TGTGCCAGCACCTCAAACAGGGCTGGAAACACCATATATTTT,CASTSNRAGNTIYF
.,TRBJ2-7,TRBV14,TRBD1,TGTGCCAGCAGCGCCCGGGACAGACCCCTGCCCTACGAGCAGTACTTC,CASSARDRPLPYEQYF
.,TRBJ1-1,TRBV7-9,TRBD1,TGTGCCAGCAGCGACCAGGGGGCGAACACTGAAGCTTTCTTT,CASSDQGANTEAFF
.,TRBJ2-7,TRBV20-1,.,TGCAGTGCTAGACCCAGAAACACTATGCTCGAGCAGTACTTC,CSARPRNTMLEQYF
.,TRBJ2-1,TRBV15,.,TGTGCCACCAGCAGAGATAGAACTCGGGGGTTGGATGAGCAGTTCTTC,CATSRDRTRGLDEQFF
few,TRBJ2-7,TRBV15,.,TGTGCCACCAGCAGAGCTCCAGGGGAATACGAGCAGTACTTC,CATSRAPGEYEQYF
few,TRBJ1-2,TRBV20-1,.,TGCAGTGCTAGAGGCTGGGAGGACTATGGCTACACCTTC,CSARGWEDYGYTF
.,TRBJ2-7,TRBV28,.,TGTGCCAGCAGTCTCGCGGACTTCGTAAGTGGGTACGAGCAGTACTTC,CASSLADFVSGYEQYF
.,TRBJ2-4,TRBV11-2,TRBD1,TGTGCCAGCAGCTCGGTCAACAGGGGTATGGGCAAAAACATTCAGTACTTC,CASSSVNRGMGKNIQYF
few,TRBJ1-2,TRBV11-2,.,TGTGCCAGTAGCGCACAGGGACCCTATGGCTACACCTTC,CASSAQGPYGYTF